This TCR beta chain stems from a study of blood T cell repertoires in COVID-19. Of note for this clone: The junction shows a germline mismatch at one end, possibly a read error.

TCRdb's table, derived via immunoSEQ multiplex PCR, lists solely in-frame clones and lacks some. The sample lists 130,000 to 150,000 clones, around 84% occurring once. CDR1 is SGHNT, CDR2 YENEEA, per germline. The CDR3 consists of 14 residues. J is TRBJ1-1 and V is TRBV11-3; TRBD1 aligns across 7 bases. Source material: PBMCs or T cells enriched from blood (not recorded which). This receptor was taken from a woman aged 45-65 years who had been exposed to COVID-19. The CDR3 spells CASSFEDRPDSLSF. CDR3 in DNA: TGTGCCAGCAGCTTCGAGGACAGGCCCGACTCCCTTTCCTTT.